The rows below give T cell receptor beta chains drawn from one sample of a study of blood T cell repertoires in COVID-19. Some clones are missing from TCRdb's copy, which holds only in-frame ones; the method was immunoSEQ multiplex PCR. The sample contains around 280,000 clones, 87% of which appear only once. The sequenced sample consisted of peripheral blood. The receptor set was obtained from a woman aged 50 to 60 who had recovered from COVID-19. CDR3s include the opening cysteine and the closing phenylalanine or tryptophan. Fields, in order: CDR3 DNA, CDR3 protein, J gene, V gene, clone size, D gene. The D gene is left open where the match is weak. Expanded clones get a size class; other rows say once, few or many, or leave the size out.

CDR3 DNA: TGTGCCAGCAGGTTCCTCAAGGGTTTGGAGGTCCTGTTCCATGGCTACACCTTC; CDR3 protein: CASRFLKGLEVLFHGYTF; J gene: TRBJ1-2; V gene: TRBV9; clone size: once; D gene: .
CDR3 DNA: TGTGCCAGCAGTGTACAGAGTTATCAGCCCCAGCATTTT; CDR3 protein: CASSVQSYQPQHF; J gene: TRBJ1-5; V gene: TRBV2; clone size: .; D gene: .
CDR3 DNA: TGTGCCAGCAGCCGGGACAGAGTTTCAACTAATGAAAAACTGTTTTTT; CDR3 protein: CASSRDRVSTNEKLFF; J gene: TRBJ1-4; V gene: TRBV2; clone size: .; D gene: TRBD1
CDR3 DNA: TGTGCCAGCAGCAGGGGATACAATGGCTACACCTTC; CDR3 protein: CASSRGYNGYTF; J gene: TRBJ1-2; V gene: TRBV6-5; clone size: few; D gene: .
CDR3 DNA: TGTGCCTCCCTGTCCGGGGTGTCAAATGAAAAACTGTTTTTT; CDR3 protein: CASLSGVSNEKLFF; J gene: TRBJ1-4; V gene: TRBV30; clone size: once; D gene: .
CDR3 DNA: TGTGCCAGCTCACCGAACCAGGGGCACTATGGCTACACCTTC; CDR3 protein: CASSPNQGHYGYTF; J gene: TRBJ1-2; V gene: TRBV18; clone size: once; D gene: .
CDR3 DNA: TGCGCCAGCAGCCAGGGGACAGGGGGCTCTGAAGCTTTCTTT; CDR3 protein: CASSQGTGGSEAFF; J gene: TRBJ1-1; V gene: TRBV4-1; clone size: .; D gene: TRBD1
CDR3 DNA: TGTGCCTGGACAGGGTTACGAGGAAACACCATATATTTT; CDR3 protein: CAWTGLRGNTIYF; J gene: TRBJ1-3; V gene: TRBV30; clone size: few; D gene: .
CDR3 DNA: TGTGCCAGCAGCGTTTCCGGCGGATCCTACAATGAGCAGTTCTTC; CDR3 protein: CASSVSGGSYNEQFF; J gene: TRBJ2-1; V gene: TRBV9; clone size: once; D gene: .
CDR3 DNA: TGTGCCAGCAGCGTAGGTAGCGGGGGGTACCAAGAGACCCAGTACTTC; CDR3 protein: CASSVGSGGYQETQYF; J gene: TRBJ2-5; V gene: TRBV9; clone size: .; D gene: TRBD2
CDR3 DNA: TGCGCCAGCAGCTCCTCTAGCACAGATACGCAGTATTTT; CDR3 protein: CASSSSSTDTQYF; J gene: TRBJ2-3; V gene: TRBV5-1; clone size: once; D gene: .
CDR3 DNA: TGTGCCTGGAGTGTTGGAACAGGGAGTCAGCCCCAGCATTTT; CDR3 protein: CAWSVGTGSQPQHF; J gene: TRBJ1-5; V gene: TRBV30; clone size: .; D gene: .
CDR3 DNA: TGTGCCAGCAGTTTGTTGGACAGGGGAAGTAATCAGCCCCAGCATTTT; CDR3 protein: CASSLLDRGSNQPQHF; J gene: TRBJ1-5; V gene: TRBV28; clone size: .; D gene: TRBD1
CDR3 DNA: TGCACCAGCAGCCCCATGGACAGGGACTCTGGAAACACCATATATTTT; CDR3 protein: CTSSPMDRDSGNTIYF; J gene: TRBJ1-3; V gene: TRBV1; clone size: .; D gene: .
CDR3 DNA: TGTGCCAGCAGTTTATATACCCGCAGGGAAGGAAAAGCAGGGGACACTGAAGCTTTCTTT; CDR3 protein: CASSLYTRREGKAGDTEAFF; J gene: TRBJ1-1; V gene: TRBV13; clone size: few; D gene: .
CDR3 DNA: TGTGCCAGCAGCCAGTTCCGACCTGGGAGTGAAAAACTGTTTTTT; CDR3 protein: CASSQFRPGSEKLFF; J gene: TRBJ1-4; V gene: TRBV3-1/TRBV3-2; clone size: .; D gene: .
CDR3 DNA: TGTGCCAGCAGTTACGGGCAGGGGATCTATGGCTACACCTTC; CDR3 protein: CASSYGQGIYGYTF; J gene: TRBJ1-2; V gene: TRBV6-6; clone size: .; D gene: .
CDR3 DNA: TGTGCCAGTCTGCTCCCGGGACAGGCGGGGGACACTGAAGCTTTCTTT; CDR3 protein: CASLLPGQAGDTEAFF; J gene: TRBJ1-1; V gene: TRBV28; clone size: .; D gene: TRBD1
CDR3 DNA: TGTGCCAGCAGCTCCGGGACTAGCGGGGCTTCGAGCACAGATACGCAGTATTTT; CDR3 protein: CASSSGTSGASSTDTQYF; J gene: TRBJ2-3; V gene: TRBV9; clone size: .; D gene: TRBD2
CDR3 DNA: TGTGCCAGCAGCGTAACGACTAGCGGGAGTATAAACACCGGGGAGCTGTTTTTT; CDR3 protein: CASSVTTSGSINTGELFF; J gene: TRBJ2-2; V gene: TRBV9; clone size: .; D gene: TRBD2
CDR3 DNA: TGTGCCAGCAGTAAGGACAGTCTCTATGGCTACACCTTC; CDR3 protein: CASSKDSLYGYTF; J gene: TRBJ1-2; V gene: TRBV5-4; clone size: .; D gene: .
CDR3 DNA: TGTGCCAGCAGTCCCGGGACAGAGAACACTGAAGCTTTCTTT; CDR3 protein: CASSPGTENTEAFF; J gene: TRBJ1-1; V gene: TRBV2; clone size: once; D gene: TRBD1
CDR3 DNA: TGTGCCACCAGTGTCTGGCGGGAGGATATCGGGGAGCTGTTTTTT; CDR3 protein: CATSVWREDIGELFF; J gene: TRBJ2-2; V gene: TRBV24-1; clone size: .; D gene: TRBD2
CDR3 DNA: TGTGCCAGCACATGGACAGGGGGTAATTCACCCCTCCACTTT; CDR3 protein: CASTWTGGNSPLHF; J gene: TRBJ1-6; V gene: TRBV25-1; clone size: few; D gene: TRBD1
CDR3 DNA: TGTGCCAGCAGCGAAAGGGGGGGAGAGACCCAGTACTTC; CDR3 protein: CASSERGGETQYF; J gene: TRBJ2-5; V gene: TRBV3-1/TRBV3-2; clone size: .; D gene: .
CDR3 DNA: TGTGCCATCAGAAAGGGGGCCGACACTGAAGCTTTCTTT; CDR3 protein: CAIRKGADTEAFF; J gene: TRBJ1-1; V gene: TRBV10-3; clone size: .; D gene: TRBD1
CDR3 DNA: TGTGCCAGCAGCGCCCCACGTCGACTAGCGGGAGAGGCAGATACGCAGTATTTT; CDR3 protein: CASSAPRRLAGEADTQYF; J gene: TRBJ2-3; V gene: TRBV9; clone size: once; D gene: TRBD2
CDR3 DNA: TGTGCCAGCAGCCGAATCGGGACTAGGCAGTTCTTC; CDR3 protein: CASSRIGTRQFF; J gene: TRBJ2-1; V gene: TRBV7-8; clone size: .; D gene: TRBD2
CDR3 DNA: TGTGCCTGGAGTGTAGGTGGGCCAGAGACCCAGTACTTC; CDR3 protein: CAWSVGGPETQYF; J gene: TRBJ2-5; V gene: TRBV30; clone size: .; D gene: .
CDR3 DNA: TGTGCCAGCAGCGTAGCTGGTGACAGGGCCATGAACACTGAAGCTTTCTTT; CDR3 protein: CASSVAGDRAMNTEAFF; J gene: TRBJ1-1; V gene: TRBV9; clone size: .; D gene: TRBD1
CDR3 DNA: TGTGCCAGCAGCCCCGTACCTCGGGGAAACACCATATATTTT; CDR3 protein: CASSPVPRGNTIYF; J gene: TRBJ1-3; V gene: TRBV7-2; clone size: .; D gene: .
CDR3 DNA: TGTGCCAGCAGTTACTCACCGGGGGGGCTTACTGAGCAGTTCTTC; CDR3 protein: CASSYSPGGLTEQFF; J gene: TRBJ2-1; V gene: TRBV6-5; clone size: .; D gene: TRBD2
CDR3 DNA: TGCAGTGCTAGTTCGGGTCTAAATCAGCCCCAGCATTTT; CDR3 protein: CSASSGLNQPQHF; J gene: TRBJ1-5; V gene: TRBV20-1; clone size: .; D gene: .
CDR3 DNA: TGTGCCAGCAGCCGGAGCTCCTACAATGAGCAGTTCTTC; CDR3 protein: CASSRSSYNEQFF; J gene: TRBJ2-1; V gene: TRBV6-5; clone size: .; D gene: .
CDR3 DNA: TGTGCCAGCAGCTTAACGCCACAGGAAAACACTGAAGCTTTCTTT; CDR3 protein: CASSLTPQENTEAFF; J gene: TRBJ1-1; V gene: TRBV7-3; clone size: .; D gene: .
CDR3 DNA: TGTGCCAGCAGTCAACAGGGGATGGATGGCTACACCTTC; CDR3 protein: CASSQQGMDGYTF; J gene: TRBJ1-2; V gene: TRBV2; clone size: .; D gene: TRBD1
CDR3 DNA: TGTGCCACCAGTGATTACAGGGACGGCTACACCTTC; CDR3 protein: CATSDYRDGYTF; J gene: TRBJ1-2; V gene: TRBV24-1; clone size: .; D gene: .
CDR3 DNA: TGTGCCAGCAGCTTCAGGCCAGGGGGCGTGTTAAGCTTCCACAATGAGCAGTTCTTC; CDR3 protein: CASSFRPGGVLSFHNEQFF; J gene: TRBJ2-1; V gene: TRBV13; clone size: .; D gene: TRBD1
CDR3 DNA: TGTGCCAGCAGCGTGACAGGGATGGGGCTGAACACTGAAGCTTTCTTT; CDR3 protein: CASSVTGMGLNTEAFF; J gene: TRBJ1-1; V gene: TRBV27; clone size: .; D gene: TRBD1